The 7 T cell receptor beta chains below were found in one sample sequenced in a study of blood T cell repertoires in COVID-19 (dated by TCRdb to about 2020). The library relied on the immunoSEQ multiplex PCR assay. As stored in TCRdb, this immuneACCESS dataset retains in-frame rearrangements with V and J assigned. A fraction of the clones does not appear; measured against another copy, unresolved V genes explain less than half of the discrepancy, and the remainder lacks a known reason. The sample profile shows roughly 130,000 clones; around four fifths of them were found once. The ten largest account for 8% to 10% of the sample. The sequenced sample was peripheral blood. These receptor sequences come from a middle-aged man with active or convalescent COVID-19.

This rearrangement joins TRBV6-5 to TRBJ1-2, with a weak D call TRBD1 (5 bases). Trimming took 10 bases from V and 7 from J, leaving 13 bases between them. Germline CDR1 and CDR2: MNHEY and SVGAGI. The CDR3 loop spans 11 amino acids. CDR3 bases: TGTGCCATCGACCCAGGGCTTGGCTACACCTTC. This gives the protein CAIDPGLGYTF.

The genes are TRBV30 and TRBJ1-5; 8 bases are shared with TRBD1. The V gene's germline CDR1 is GTSNPN and CDR2 SVGIG (reference sequence). V shed 5 bases, J shed 6 bases, and the junction held 15 bases outside the gene matches. CDR3 size: 16 residues. CDR3 in amino acids: CAWRPKDRGGFQPQHF. CDR3 DNA sequence: TGTGCCTGGCGGCCAAAAGACAGGGGTGGATTTCAGCCCCAGCATTTT. The full variable domain, completed using reference TRBV30 and TRBJ1-5, is SQTIHQWPATLVQPVGSPLSLECTVEGTSNPNLYWYRQAAGRGLQLLFYSVGIGQISSEVPQNLSASRPQDRQFILSSKKLLLSDSGFYLCAWRPKDRGGFQPQHFGDGTRLSIL.

This rearrangement joins TRBV23-1 to TRBJ1-4, with 8 positions matching TRBD1. Being an ORF, TRBV23-1 has a function that is uncertain. After removal of 0 bases from V and 6 bases from J, the junction contained 15 bases not matched to a gene. CDR3 size: 19 residues. The CDR3 coding sequence is TGCGCCAGCAGTCAATCGATTCCCCGGGACAGGATCACTTATGAAAAACTGTTTTTT. Encoded protein: CASSQSIPRDRITYEKLFF.

V usage is TRBV7-3 and J usage is TRBJ2-3; TRBD1 matches at 12 bases. Trimming took 5 bases from V and 9 from J; bases not matched to a gene: 3. CDR3 length: 13 amino acids. Germline CDR1 is SGHTA and CDR2 is FQGTGA. For the CDR3, the DNA is TGTGCCAGCAGCAGGGGGACAGGGGGCACGCAGTATTTT. It is translated as CASSRGTGGTQYF.

This chain links TRBV18 with TRBJ1-1; 8 bases align to TRBD1. This CDR3 region has 16 residues. The germline V gene encodes CDR1 KGHSH and CDR2 LQKENI. J was trimmed by 0 bases and V by 3 bases; bases with no gene match: 6. CDR3 in DNA: TGTGCCAGCTCACCGCTATCAGGGGGCATGAACACTGAAGCTTTCTTT. Translating it yields CASSPLSGGMNTEAFF.

The chain uses TRBV18 and TRBJ2-3; 11 bases agree with TRBD2. This CDR3 is 18 amino acids long. Germline V gives CDR1 KGHSH, CDR2 LQKENI. J lost 0 bases, V lost 3 bases, and 8 bases had no gene match. CDR3: CASSPLAGGPSSTDTQYF. The CDR3 DNA follows: TGTGCCAGCTCACCGCTAGCGGGGGGTCCTTCTAGCACAGATACGCAGTATTTT.

The genes are TRBV6-6 and TRBJ2-7, with TRBD2 matching over 10 bases. CDR3 length: 20 amino acids. V trimming: 5 bases; J trimming: 4 bases; junction bases outside the gene matches: 23. Germline CDR1 reads MNHNY; CDR2 reads SVGAGI (reference sequence). CDR3 residues: CASSPQPTSVLAGSAYEQYF. CDR3 in DNA: TGTGCCAGCAGTCCACAACCAACTTCCGTACTAGCGGGGTCGGCTTACGAGCAGTACTTC.